The 18 T cell receptor beta chains presented below share a single source sample, sequenced in a study of identical twins. TCRdb reanalysed the 5' RACE reads using MiXCR and keeps one entry per CDR3 protein. The sample contains approximately 890,000 distinct CDR3 sequences, 12% of which appear only once. The sample was also linked to a second study, of yellow fever vaccine responses in identical twins.

Sequenced sample: PBMCs. These receptors originate from a woman between 18 and 30 years old in good health.

The V call is TRBV27, the J call TRBJ2-3, with D unclear. With 2 bases removed from V and 3 bases from J, the gap between germline ends came to 6 bases. The germline V gene encodes CDR1 MNHEY and CDR2 SMNVEV (reference sequence). This CDR3 region has 13 residues. The CDR3: CASSLRITDTQYF. The CDR3, as DNA: TGTGCCAGCAGTTTACGGATAACAGATACGCAGTATTTT.

This clonotype has just a few counts. The chain employs TRBV20-1 and TRBJ2-7; either TRBD1 or TRBD2 may supply D (5 bases each). The length of the CDR3 is 13 residues. The germline V gene encodes CDR1 DFQATT and CDR2 SNEGSKA (reference sequence). V gave up 6 bases and J gave up 1 base, with 13 bases separating them. The CDR3 DNA follows: TGCAGTGCCCTGGGGGTTGGGTCCTACGAGCAGTACGTC. Translated, it gives CSALGVGSYEQYV.

This CDR3 reads CASSGRLAGGPGEQFF. The DNA of the CDR3 is TGTGCCAGTAGTGGAAGACTAGCGGGAGGGCCTGGAGAGCAGTTCTTC. V and J are TRBV19 and TRBJ2-1; TRBD2 aligns across 14 bases. J lost 10 bases, V lost 5 bases, and 10 bases had no gene match. The CDR3 loop spans 16 amino acids. Germline V gene sequence: CDR1 LNHDA, CDR2 SQIVND (reference sequence).

The rearrangement joins TRBV10-3 to TRBJ2-1, with TRBD2 identical over 14 bases. Trimming removed 4 bases from V and 9 bases from J; junction bases left unmatched: 5. CDR3 length equals 15 residues. The germline gives CDR1 ENHRY, CDR2 SYGVKD. CDR3 residues: CAISGLAGGTGEQFF. The CDR3 bases are TGTGCCATCAGTGGACTAGCGGGGGGGACGGGTGAGCAGTTCTTC.

This clonotype was detected only a few times. The chain has TRBV11-2 and TRBJ2-3; 14 nucleotides align to TRBD2. J lost 7 bases, V lost 5 bases, and 11 bases had no gene match. The CDR3 length is 17 residues. Germline CDR1 and CDR2: SGHAT and FQNNGV. CDR3 in DNA: TGTGCCAGCAGCCCGGGACTAGCGGGGGCCCACCGTTATACGCAGTATTTT. As protein: CASSPGLAGAHRYTQYF.

The J gene is TRBJ2-7, the V gene TRBV6-5, with 9 bases that match TRBD1. Germline CDR1 is MNHEY and CDR2 is SVGAGI. V lost 7 bases, J lost 5 bases, and 3 bases stayed unmatched. The CDR3 length is 12 residues. Here the CDR3 DNA reads TGTGCCAGCAAGGACAGGGGACACGAGCAGTACTTC. Residues: CASKDRGHEQYF.

The chain employs TRBV20-1 and TRBJ2-3; 13 nucleotides align to TRBD2. This CDR3 is built from 15 residues. CDR1 DFQATT and CDR2 SNEGSKA come from the germline V gene (reference sequence). The J segment lost 6 bases and the V segment lost 6 bases, leaving 9 bases of the junction unmatched. CDR3 loop: CSAQLAGGPADTQYF. The CDR3 DNA reads as TGCAGTGCCCAACTAGCGGGGGGGCCTGCGGATACGCAGTATTTT.

This chain joins TRBV29-1 and TRBJ2-7; D gene ambiguous. Between the trimmed V and J ends, which lost 3 bases and 2 bases, there was a span of 20 bases. Germline V gene data show CDR1 as SQVTM and CDR2 as ANQGSEA. The CDR3 totals 16 residues. The CDR3 here is CSVEGTAWGPTYEQYF. CDR3 nucleotide sequence: TGCAGCGTTGAGGGTACCGCGTGGGGTCCCACCTACGAGCAGTACTTC.

The genes are TRBV28 and TRBJ2-7; D is perhaps TRBD2 (6 bases). The germline V gene encodes CDR1 MDHEN and CDR2 SYDVKM. The V end lost 3 bases, the J end lost 2 bases, and 14 bases lay between the germline ends. The CDR3 runs to 15 residues. The CDR3 DNA reads TGTGCCAGCAGTTTCCGGAGTAGCGGAACCTACGAGCAGTACTTC. It translates to CASSFRSSGTYEQYF.

This clonotype was observed at least ten times. The chain links TRBV6-2 or TRBV6-3 to TRBJ2-3; 7 bases agree with TRBD2. The V and J ends lost 6 bases and 1 base, in that order; junction bases with no gene match: 4. CDR3 length equals 14 residues. Germline V CDR1 and CDR2: MNHEY, SVGEGT. CDR3: CASRGRGGTDTQYF. CDR3 bases: TGTGCCAGCAGAGGCCGGGGGGGCACAGATACGCAGTATTTT.

This clonotype was seen only a few times. The chain has TRBV4-1 and TRBJ1-6, with D hard to call. The CDR3 runs 15 residues. Per the germline V gene, CDR1 is MGHRA and CDR2 is YSYEKL. Trimming took 4 bases from V and 10 from J, leaving 17 bases between them. The CDR3: CASSPFEDLGSPLHF. CDR3 in DNA: TGCGCCAGCAGCCCCTTCGAAGATCTAGGGTCACCCCTCCACTTT.

The chain recombines TRBV14 with TRBJ2-1, with 7 bases matching TRBD2. The CDR3 consists of 13 residues. Trimming took 6 bases from V and 10 from J; bases not matched to a gene: 9. Germline CDR1 reads SGHDN; CDR2 reads FVKESK. CDR3 amino acids: CASSVSRGGEQFF. The CDR3 DNA reads TGTGCCAGCAGTGTCTCTAGGGGAGGGGAGCAGTTCTTC.

The chain carries TRBV9 and TRBJ2-7; D not resolved. From germline, CDR1 is SGDLS and CDR2 YYNGEE. This CDR3 comprises 15 residues. V was pared by 4 bases and J by 5 bases, with 19 bases between. As DNA, the CDR3 is TGTGCCAGCAGCCCCCGGCTCCGGTATGGTGACGAGCAGTACTTC. Protein product: CASSPRLRYGDEQYF.

This chain joins TRBV5-1 and TRBJ2-7; D remains ambiguous. The CDR3 covers 14 residues. Germline V CDR1 and CDR2: SGHRS, YFSETQ. With 0 bases removed from V and 6 bases from J, the gap between germline ends came to 13 bases. The CDR3 sequence: CASSLGDKHSEQYV. The CDR3 DNA reads TGCGCCAGCAGCTTGGGTGATAAACATAGCGAGCAGTACGTC.

This clonotype was observed a few times. The rearrangement uses TRBV3-1 and TRBJ2-2; a possible D gene is TRBD2 (6 bases). CDR1 is LGHDT and CDR2 is YNNKEL in the germline V gene (reference sequence). Trimming left V 3 bases short and J 6 bases short, with 8 bases between. CDR3 length: 13 amino acids. As DNA, the CDR3 is TGTGCCAGCAGCCATTGGGACTCCGGGGAGCTGTTTTTT. Amino acid sequence: CASSHWDSGELFF.

This clonotype was seen only a few times. This sequence joins TRBV12-5 and TRBJ1-2, with D hard to call. The CDR3 contains 15 residues. Germline lookup yields CDR1 LGHNT and CDR2 FRNRAP. The V gene lost 5 bases and the J gene lost 4 bases, with 17 bases spanning the gap. As DNA, the CDR3 is TGTGCTAGTGGTCCCGCATCGGGAGTTCGCTATGGCTACACCTTC. Amino acids: CASGPASGVRYGYTF.

This clonotype was seen ten or more times. J is TRBJ2-7 and V is TRBV20-1, with 9 bases matching TRBD1. Germline assignment: CDR1 DFQATT and CDR2 SNEGSKA (reference sequence). V was pared by 4 bases and J by 3 bases, with 4 bases of the junction left unmatched. CDR3 length: 13 residues. This CDR3 is CSATDRGSYEQYV. The CDR3 DNA follows: TGCAGTGCTACGGACAGGGGAAGCTACGAGCAGTACGTC.

This clonotype was detected only a few times. The chain joins TRBV6-1 to TRBJ1-4; 7 bases match TRBD1. V lost 5 bases to trimming and J lost 3 bases; unmatched junction nucleotides: 6. Germline V gene sequence: CDR1 MNHNS, CDR2 SASEGT. This CDR3 has 15 residues. The DNA of the CDR3 is TGTGCCAGCAGTAGAACACAGGGGTCTAATGAAAAACTGTTTTTT. Its translation: CASSRTQGSNEKLFF.